This T cell receptor beta chain was documented in a study of blood T cell repertoires in COVID-19. Across the study: Donors in the United States, Italy and Spain gave samples during acute or convalescent COVID-19. T cells, B-cell-depleted T cells, or PBMCs supplied cDNA or gDNA.

Germline-derived CDR1 and CDR2 are KGHSH and LQKENI. CDR3 size: 17 residues. V was clipped by 0 bases and J by 0 bases; unmatched bases: 3. Per the original methods: Amplification with reference gene primers provided the estimates of nucleated cell counts. Clones were sequenced by immunoSEQ multiplex PCR, and TCRdb holds only the in-frame ones, with some missing. The D gene and trimming were derived from the DNA, and the V and J assignments and clone size from that table. The data show around 87,000 clones, roughly 87% seen once. V usage is TRBV18 and J usage is TRBJ2-7; 12 bases fit TRBD1. This receptor was identified in a man in his fifties or sixties with acute or convalescent COVID-19. The sample taken for sequencing was peripheral blood. The CDR3 protein is CASSPPVGQGASYEQYF. The CDR3 nucleotides are TGTGCCAGCTCACCACCGGTGGGACAGGGGGCCTCCTACGAGCAGTACTTC.